A selection of T cell receptor beta chains follows, all from one sample in a study of CD8 T cells in Susac syndrome. In TCRdb, the immunoSEQ multiplex PCR reads were re-called with MiXCR into one record per CDR3 protein. This table has some 120,000 distinct CDR3 sequences, roughly 92% appearing once. What was sequenced was CD8+ T cells from PBMCs. Every receptor here comes from a human donor in good health. The CDR3 runs from the conserved cysteine through the conserved F or W. The D gene is left open where the match is weak. Where a row states a size, it is once, few, many or the class of an expanded clone; other rows omit it.

CDR3 protein,CDR3 DNA,clone size,V gene,D gene,J gene,CDR3 length
CASSLGHRVGYGYTF,TGTGCCAGCAGCTTAGGCCACAGGGTTGGCTATGGCTACACCTTC,NA,TRBV13,NA,TRBJ1-2,15
CASSLNRGGSPQHF,TGCGCCAGCAGTCTTAACAGGGGCGGATCGCCCCAGCATTTT,NA,TRBV4-3,TRBD1,TRBJ1-5,14
CSASLRARNEQFF,TGCAGTGCTAGCCTGAGGGCTCGGAATGAGCAGTTCTTC,NA,TRBV20-1,NA,TRBJ2-1,13
CSARPGQGNSPLHF,TGCAGTGCTAGACCCGGGCAGGGGAATTCACCCCTCCACTTT,NA,TRBV20-1,NA,TRBJ1-6,14
CASSLEQGFSYEQYF,TGTGCCAGCAGCTTAGAGCAGGGATTCTCCTACGAGCAGTACTTC,NA,TRBV7-8,NA,TRBJ2-7,15
CASSVGGGSTEAFF,TGTGCCAGCAGTGTTGGGGGCGGAAGCACTGAAGCTTTCTTT,NA,TRBV2,NA,TRBJ1-1,14
CASSPTGAASGYTF,TGTGCCAGCAGTCCGACAGGGGCCGCATCTGGCTACACCTTC,NA,TRBV12-3/TRBV12-4,TRBD1,TRBJ1-2,14
CASSLTAQETQYF,TGTGCCAGCAGCTTGACAGCCCAAGAGACCCAGTACTTC,NA,TRBV5-4,NA,TRBJ2-5,13
CASSPPTGGNGANVLTF,TGTGCCAGCAGCCCCCCGACAGGGGGTAATGGGGCCAACGTCCTGACTTTC,NA,TRBV7-3,TRBD1,TRBJ2-6,17
CASREETASRFYGYTF,TGTGCCAGCAGAGAGGAGACCGCAAGCCGTTTCTATGGCTACACCTTC,NA,TRBV12-3/TRBV12-4,NA,TRBJ1-2,16
CASSSYITDTQYF,TGTGCCAGCTCATCTTATATCACAGATACGCAGTATTTT,NA,TRBV18,NA,TRBJ2-3,13
CASSSGDRPGNQPQHF,TGTGCCAGCTCATCCGGGGACAGGCCCGGGAATCAGCCCCAGCATTTT,NA,TRBV18,TRBD1,TRBJ1-5,16
CSVEDTSSYNEQFF,TGCAGCGTTGAGGACACCAGCTCCTACAATGAGCAGTTCTTC,few,TRBV29-1,NA,TRBJ2-1,14
CASSNLAGDPYEQYF,TGTGCCAGCAGTAACCTAGCGGGAGACCCCTACGAGCAGTACTTC,NA,TRBV6-2/TRBV6-3,TRBD2,TRBJ2-7,15
CAWTSRAREQFF,TGTGCCTGGACCTCGAGGGCCAGGGAGCAGTTCTTC,NA,TRBV30,NA,TRBJ2-1,12
CASSIQGHGNEQFF,TGCGCCAGCAGCATCCAGGGGCATGGGAATGAGCAGTTCTTC,NA,TRBV5-1,NA,TRBJ2-1,14
CASSYGTSEADTQYF,TGCGCCAGCAGCTACGGGACTAGCGAGGCAGATACGCAGTATTTT,NA,TRBV5-1,TRBD2,TRBJ2-3,15
CASSYSDRGGGELFF,TGTGCCAGCAGTTACTCGGACAGGGGGGGCGGGGAGCTGTTTTTT,NA,TRBV6-5,TRBD1,TRBJ2-2,15
CASSLGPGDGYTF,TGTGCCAGCAGCTTGGGCCCCGGAGATGGCTACACCTTC,NA,TRBV5-6,NA,TRBJ1-2,13
CASGASTVVKTEAFF,TGTGCCAGCGGAGCCTCGACAGTGGTAAAAACTGAAGCTTTCTTT,NA,TRBV6-2/TRBV6-3,NA,TRBJ1-1,15
CASSRLGGATDTQYF,TGTGCCAGCAGCCGATTAGGCGGGGCCACAGATACGCAGTATTTT,NA,TRBV7-2,NA,TRBJ2-3,15
CASSPEGAGELFF,TGTGCCAGCAGCCCAGAGGGGGCCGGGGAGCTGTTTTTT,NA,TRBV9,NA,TRBJ2-2,13
CSARDPARPVSYEQYF,TGCAGTGCTAGAGATCCTGCGCGGCCAGTCTCCTACGAGCAGTACTTC,NA,TRBV20-1,NA,TRBJ2-7,16
CSARKSDRGRSGYTF,TGCAGTGCTAGAAAGTCGGACAGGGGACGGAGTGGCTACACCTTC,NA,TRBV20-1,TRBD1,TRBJ1-2,15
CASSKIDVGLAFF,TGTGCCAGCAGCAAAATCGATGTGGGGCTCGCTTTCTTT,NA,TRBV7-9,NA,TRBJ1-1,13
CASSNRGRAPEAFF,TGTGCCAGTAGTAACCGCGGACGGGCCCCTGAAGCTTTCTTT,NA,TRBV19,NA,TRBJ1-1,14
CASSPSGTTDTQYF,TGTGCCAGTAGCCCTTCGGGTACCACAGATACGCAGTATTTT,once,TRBV19,NA,TRBJ2-3,14